Presented here are 9 T cell receptor beta chains from one specimen sequenced in a study of CD8 T cells in Susac syndrome. The authors reverse transcribed roughly 0.5 to 1 ug RNA with random hexamers. Via MiXCR, TCRdb re-called the immunoSEQ multiplex PCR reads, giving one row per CDR3 protein. The table shows about 60,000 distinct CDR3 sequences, with about 92% occurring only once. The sequencing sample was made of CD8+ T cells from PBMCs. The receptor set was obtained from a human donor in good health.

The chain combines TRBV4-3 with TRBJ1-1, with a tentative D call TRBD1 (6 bases). This CDR3 has 17 residues. The V end was cut by 0 bases, the J end by 3 bases, with 17 bases between. Germline values: CDR1 LGHNA, CDR2 YSLEER. In DNA form, the CDR3 reads TGCGCCAGCAGCCAAGATGGTGTAACAGGGATGGACACTGAAGCTTTCTTT. This gives the protein CASSQDGVTGMDTEAFF.

This chain links TRBV6-5 with TRBJ2-1, with D uncertain. The length of the CDR3 is 17 residues. V was trimmed by 2 bases and J by 0 bases, leaving 14 bases between them. CDR1 and CDR2 (germline): MNHEY, SVGAGI. This CDR3 reads CASSYSRPASSYNEQFF. The CDR3, as DNA: TGTGCCAGCAGTTACAGTCGCCCCGCGAGCTCCTACAATGAGCAGTTCTTC.

The V gene is TRBV12-3 or TRBV12-4, the J gene TRBJ1-2; D is ambiguous. V was clipped by 1 base and J by 0 bases, with 6 bases between them. This CDR3 contains 14 residues. The CDR3 coding sequence is TGTGCCAGCAGTTTAGGGAGCACTAACTATGGCTACACCTTC. It yields the protein CASSLGSTNYGYTF.

The chain carries TRBV24-1 and TRBJ2-6, with no clear D. With 8 bases removed from V and 0 bases from J, the gap between germline ends came to 7 bases. Germline values: CDR1 KGHDR, CDR2 SFDVKD. CDR3 size: 14 residues. CDR3 sequence: CATMVLSGANVLTF. As DNA, the CDR3 is TGTGCCACCATGGTACTCTCTGGGGCCAACGTCCTGACTTTC.

This clonotype came up once. V is TRBV3-1 and J is TRBJ2-2; 7 nucleotides line up with TRBD1. V was pared by 4 bases and J by 5 bases, with 4 bases of the junction left unmatched. CDR1 is LGHDT, CDR2 YNNKEL, per germline (reference sequence). This CDR3 comprises 14 residues. This CDR3 reads CASSPLTGTGELFF. The CDR3 DNA reads as TGTGCCAGCAGCCCCCTGACAGGGACCGGGGAGCTGTTTTTT.

The chain couples TRBV19 to TRBJ1-4; TRBD1 aligns across 8 bases. V shed 5 bases and J 7 bases; nucleotides not matched to a gene: 9. The CDR3 totals 15 residues. Germline values: CDR1 LNHDA, CDR2 SQIVND (reference sequence). CDR3 in DNA: TGTGCCAGTAGTCCAAGGACAGGGCCGCTTGAAAAACTGTTTTTT. Translation gives CASSPRTGPLEKLFF.

This clonotype was seen a handful of times. V and J are TRBV6-5 and TRBJ2-3; TRBD1 aligns across 10 bases. Per germline, CDR1 MNHEY and CDR2 SVGAGI. The CDR3 is made up of 17 amino acids. The V segment lost 0 bases and the J segment 3 bases; nucleotides outside the gene matches: 6. The CDR3, as DNA: TGTGCCAGCAGTTACTCCCCTTGGGACAGGGGAACAGATACGCAGTATTTT. Translated, it gives CASSYSPWDRGTDTQYF.

V usage is TRBV6-2 or TRBV6-3 and J usage is TRBJ2-5; either TRBD1 or TRBD2 may fit D (5 bases each). CDR1 is MNHEY, CDR2 SVGEGT, per germline. V was trimmed by 4 bases and J by 7 bases, leaving 16 bases between them. The CDR3 runs to 14 residues. The CDR3 sequence: CASSFSGPVRTQYF. CDR3 nucleotide sequence: TGTGCCAGCAGTTTTTCGGGGCCAGTGAGGACCCAGTACTTC.

The chain has TRBV30 and TRBJ2-2; D call uncertain. The CDR3 runs 12 residues. CDR1 and CDR2 (germline): GTSNPN, SVGIG (reference sequence). V was pared by 0 bases and J by 6 bases, with 5 bases between. The DNA for the CDR3 is TGTGCCTGGAGTGTATCTCCCGGGGAGCTGTTTTTT. This encodes CAWSVSPGELFF.